The rows below give T cell receptor beta chains drawn from one sample of a study of blood T cell repertoires in COVID-19. TCRdb keeps only in-frame clones here, not all; method: immunoSEQ multiplex PCR. The data contain more than 90,000 clones, 80% to 90% of them singletons. Sequenced input: peripheral blood. The receptors come from a man between 40 and 49 years old with acute or convalescent COVID-19. Each CDR3 is given with its conserved first and last residue. D genes are given only for firm matches. Clone size, where shown, is once, few, many, or a class for clones that have expanded.

TRBV6-5	NA	TRBJ2-1	TRBD1	CASLGQGDEQFF	TGTGCCAGCCTTGGACAGGGCGATGAGCAGTTCTTC
TRBV29-1	NA	TRBJ1-6	NA	CSVDVQNSPLHF	TGCAGCGTTGACGTTCAGAATTCACCCCTCCACTTT
TRBV12-5	NA	TRBJ2-1	TRBD1	CASGLETGGAKDEQFF	TGTGCTAGTGGTTTGGAGACAGGGGGCGCAAAAGATGAGCAGTTCTTC
TRBV20-1	NA	TRBJ1-2	NA	CSATLGDGYTF	TGCAGTGCCACCCTAGGGGATGGCTACACCTTC
TRBV7-9	few	TRBJ2-7	NA	CASSLGGQGSYEQYF	TGTGCCAGCAGCTTAGGAGGTCAGGGCTCCTACGAGCAGTACTTC
TRBV11-2	NA	TRBJ1-2	NA	CASSPSYYRGGYTF	TGTGCCAGCAGCCCCTCGTACTATAGGGGTGGCTACACCTTC
TRBV27	NA	TRBJ2-5	TRBD1	CASSGTGWLETQYF	TGTGCCAGCAGTGGGACAGGGTGGTTAGAGACCCAGTACTTC
TRBV28	once	TRBJ2-1	TRBD2	CASSTSGSNNEQFF	TGTGCCAGCAGTACCAGCGGGAGTAACAATGAGCAGTTCTTC
TRBV7-9	NA	TRBJ2-1	NA	CASSHQGLDEQFF	TGTGCCAGCAGCCATCAGGGTTTGGATGAGCAGTTCTTC
TRBV28	NA	TRBJ2-7	TRBD2	CASSLQAGGAYEQYF	TGTGCCAGCAGTTTACAAGCGGGAGGGGCCTACGAGCAGTACTTC
TRBV6-1	once	TRBJ2-5	NA	CASSEMFAGRETQYF	TGTGCCAGCAGTGAGATGTTTGCAGGCCGAGAGACCCAGTACTTC
TRBV18	NA	TRBJ2-2	TRBD2	CASSPSSSGGSGELFF	TGTGCCAGCTCACCATCTTCTAGCGGTGGGTCCGGGGAGCTGTTTTTT
TRBV13	NA	TRBJ1-6	NA	CASSLGQGASPLHF	TGTGCCAGCAGCTTAGGACAAGGGGCCTCACCCCTCCACTTT
TRBV18	few	TRBJ2-7	TRBD2	CASTEHPGREGRYEQYF	TGTGCCAGCACAGAGCACCCGGGGAGGGAAGGACGGTACGAGCAGTACTTC
TRBV25-1	NA	TRBJ2-7	TRBD1	CASSEWGTGTYEQYF	TGTGCCAGCAGTGAATGGGGGACAGGGACCTACGAGCAGTACTTC
TRBV10-3	NA	TRBJ2-7	NA	CAISEWGHSYEQYF	TGTGCCATCAGTGAGTGGGGGCACTCCTACGAGCAGTACTTC
TRBV2	once	TRBJ1-2	NA	CASRTLAGAYGYTF	TGTGCCAGCAGAACCCTCGCGGGGGCCTATGGCTACACCTTC
TRBV6-5	NA	TRBJ2-3	NA	CASLRGDTQYF	TGTGCCAGCTTAAGGGGGGATACGCAGTATTTT
TRBV2	NA	TRBJ1-5	TRBD1	CASRGQGAGQPQHF	TGTGCCAGCAGAGGACAGGGGGCAGGACAGCCCCAGCATTTT
TRBV28	once	TRBJ1-5	NA	CASSLGQYNQPQHF	TGTGCCAGCAGTTTAGGACAGTACAATCAGCCCCAGCATTTT
TRBV4-1	NA	TRBJ1-6	NA	CASSPPASREASSPLHF	TGCGCCAGCAGCCCACCCGCCAGCAGGGAGGCCAGTTCACCCCTCCACTTT
TRBV7-3	NA	TRBJ2-5	NA	CASSLTRGERETQYF	TGTGCCAGCAGCTTAACCAGGGGAGAACGTGAGACCCAGTACTTC
TRBV7-2	NA	TRBJ1-3	NA	CASSRKGATGNTIYF	TGTGCCAGCAGCCGTAAAGGGGCTACTGGAAACACCATATATTTT
TRBV7-9	NA	TRBJ2-3	NA	CASSWGVGRPSTQYF	TGTGCCAGCAGCTGGGGGGTTGGCAGGCCGAGTACGCAGTATTTT
TRBV6-2/TRBV6-3	NA	TRBJ1-1	NA	CASSIMSTVGTEAFF	TGTGCCAGCAGCATTATGTCCACAGTGGGCACTGAAGCTTTCTTT
TRBV10-2	once	TRBJ2-7	TRBD2	CASLAGGPYEQYF	TGCGCCAGTCTAGCGGGAGGGCCGTACGAGCAGTACTTC
TRBV7-2	NA	TRBJ2-7	TRBD2	CASSLGLALYEQYF	TGTGCCAGCAGCTTAGGACTAGCTCTCTACGAGCAGTACTTC